Presented here are 11 T cell receptor beta chains from one specimen sequenced in a study of long-term antiretroviral therapy in people with HIV. Assay version v3.0 of immunoSEQ was used, and it was run at survey level. Clones were read by immunoSEQ multiplex PCR, and TCRdb kept only the in-frame ones, dropping some. This sample carries 25,000 to 30,000 clones, roughly nine tenths of them seen once, and the ten largest clones take roughly 4%. Sequenced here: unsorted PBMCs, sampled 3.1 years after starting antiretroviral therapy. Source of these receptors: a young man with HIV.

The J gene is TRBJ2-7, the V gene TRBV7-9, with 10 nucleotides matching TRBD1. The CDR3 consists of 17 residues. Trimming took 5 bases from V and 4 from J; bases not matched to a gene: 14. Germline V gives CDR1 SEHNR, CDR2 FQNEAQ (reference sequence). The CDR3 DNA sequence: TGTGCCAGCAGCCCCCTAGACCCCGGGGACAGGGGTTACGAGCAGTACTTC. Its translation is CASSPLDPGDRGYEQYF. Drawing the rest from reference TRBV7-9 and TRBJ2-7, the complete variable domain is DTGVSQNPRHKITKRGQNVTFRCDPISEHNRLYWYRQTLGQGPEFLTYFQNEAQLEKSRLLSDRFSAERPKGSFSTLEIQRTEQGDSAMYLCASSPLDPGDRGYEQYFGPGTRLTVT.

The chain has TRBV9 and TRBJ2-2; either TRBD1 or TRBD2 may supply D (6 bases each). The CDR3 totals 14 residues. Germline V CDR1 and CDR2: SGDLS, YYNGEE. The V gene lost 2 bases and the J gene lost 5 bases, with 10 bases spanning the gap. In DNA form, the CDR3 reads TGTGCCAGCAGCGTGCAGGGGAGGACCGGGGAGCTGTTTTTT. This translates into CASSVQGRTGELFF. The entire variable domain, with the rest obtained from reference TRBV9 and TRBJ2-2, is as follows: DSGVTQTPKHLITATGQRVTLRCSPRSGDLSVYWYQQSLDQGLQFLIQYYNGEERAKGNILERFSAQQFPDLHSELNLSSLELGDSALYFCASSVQGRTGELFFGEGSRLTVL.

This sequence joins TRBV18 and TRBJ2-2, with D possibly TRBD1 on 5 matching bases. Looked up from germline, CDR1 is KGHSH and CDR2 is LQKENI. The V end was cut by 3 bases, the J end by 10 bases, with 12 bases between. This CDR3 comprises 13 residues. DNA for the CDR3: TGTGCCAGCTCACCCCTAGGGGTTGAGGAGCTGTTTTTT. Its protein product is CASSPLGVEELFF.

The genes are TRBV7-2 and TRBJ2-5, with D perhaps TRBD2 (6 bases). The CDR3 extends over 15 amino acids. V dropped 5 bases and J dropped 1 base, with 14 bases sitting between them. CDR1 and CDR2 from the germline V gene are SGHTA and FQGNSA. The chain's CDR3 is CASSQPVGLQETQYF. CDR3 nucleotide sequence: TGTGCCAGCAGCCAACCTGTGGGACTCCAAGAGACCCAGTACTTC.

The chain carries TRBV27 and TRBJ2-7; a possible D gene is TRBD2 (6 bases). Trimming removed 6 bases from V and 2 bases from J, with 14 bases in between. Looked up from germline, CDR1 is MNHEY and CDR2 is SMNVEV (reference sequence). CDR3 size: 14 residues. CDR3 loop: CASRPLDYAYEQYF. Here the CDR3 DNA reads TGTGCCAGCAGACCGCTGGACTACGCCTACGAGCAGTACTTC.

This sequence joins TRBV15 and TRBJ2-7; D gene uncertain. Trimming took 3 bases from V and 3 from J, leaving 12 bases between them. From germline, CDR1 is LNHNV and CDR2 YYDKDF (reference sequence). This CDR3 region has 14 residues. CDR3 sequence reads: CATSSNTGRYEQYF. In DNA form, the CDR3 reads TGTGCCACCAGCAGCAACACCGGCCGCTACGAGCAGTACTTC.

This chain links TRBV2 with TRBJ2-2; the match to TRBD2 covers 8 bases. Germline CDR1 SNHLY, CDR2 FYNNEI. J was trimmed by 6 bases and V by 4 bases; bases with no gene match: 7. The CDR3 spans 15 residues. CDR3 coding DNA: TGTGCCAGCAGTGTGACGGGAGGGCCTCCCGGGGAGCTGTTTTTT. Its translation is CASSVTGGPPGELFF.

This chain uses TRBV7-3 with TRBJ1-1; D is unclear. V was pared by 2 bases and J by 4 bases, with 11 bases between. This CDR3 has 14 amino acids. Germline lookup yields CDR1 SGHTA and CDR2 FQGTGA. CDR3 DNA: TGTGCCAGCAGCTTATCCGTAGTGGGCACTGAAGCTTTCTTT. The encoded protein is CASSLSVVGTEAFF.

Note on this clone: Its ends do not fully match the called genes, so a read error is possible. This chain connects TRBV30 to TRBJ1-2; tentatively, D is TRBD1 (5 bases). The CDR3 loop spans 13 amino acids. Germline V gene data show CDR1 as GTSNPN and CDR2 as SVGIG (reference sequence). CDR3 bases: TGTGCCTCGAGTCGGGGGGACAACTATGGCTACACCTTC. Translation: CASSRGDNYGYTF.

The chain employs TRBV7-8 and TRBJ2-7; the match to TRBD2 covers 8 bases. Trimming cost V 4 bases and J 3 bases; bases outside gene matches: 11. The CDR3 totals 16 residues. CDR1 and CDR2 from the germline V gene are SGHVS and FQNEAQ. CDR3: CASSSPPGGNYYEQYF. The CDR3 coding sequence is TGTGCCAGCAGCTCCCCTCCGGGGGGGAACTACTACGAGCAGTACTTC. Supplemented by reference TRBV7-8 and TRBJ2-7, the full variable domain reads GAGVSQSPRYKVAKRGQDVALRCDPISGHVSLFWYQQALGQGPEFLTYFQNEAQLDKSGLPSDRFFAERPEGSVSTLKIQRTQQEDSAVYLCASSSPPGGNYYEQYFGPGTRLTVT.

The gene calls are TRBV29-1 and TRBJ2-1; D possibly corresponds to TRBD1 (6 bases). The germline CDR1 and CDR2 sequences are SQVTM and ANQGSEA. The CDR3 runs 15 residues. V gave up 4 bases and J gave up 0 bases, with 13 bases separating them. The CDR3 DNA reads as TGCAGCGTTGCGGCAGGGGTGAGCTCCTACAATGAGCAGTTCTTC. It specifies CSVAAGVSSYNEQFF.